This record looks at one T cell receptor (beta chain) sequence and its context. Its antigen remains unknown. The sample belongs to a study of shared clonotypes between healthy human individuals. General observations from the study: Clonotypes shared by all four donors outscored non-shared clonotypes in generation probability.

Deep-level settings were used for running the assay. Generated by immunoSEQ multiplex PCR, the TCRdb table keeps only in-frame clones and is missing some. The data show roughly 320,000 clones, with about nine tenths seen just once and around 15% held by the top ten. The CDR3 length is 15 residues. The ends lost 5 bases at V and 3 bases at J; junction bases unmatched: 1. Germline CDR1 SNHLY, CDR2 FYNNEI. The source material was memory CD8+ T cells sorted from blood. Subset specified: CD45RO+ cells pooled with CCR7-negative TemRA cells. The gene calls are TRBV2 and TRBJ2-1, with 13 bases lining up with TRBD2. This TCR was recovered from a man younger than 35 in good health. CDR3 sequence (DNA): TGTGCCAGCAGTTGGACTAGCGGGGGCTACAATGAGCAGTTCTTC. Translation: CASSWTSGGYNEQFF. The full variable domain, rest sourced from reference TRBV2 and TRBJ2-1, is EPEVTQTPSHQVTQMGQEVILRCVPISNHLYFYWYRQILGQKVEFLVSFYNNEISEKSEIFDDQFSVERPDGSNFTLKIRSTKLEDSAMYFCASSWTSGGYNEQFFGPGTRLTVL.